The 3 T cell receptor beta chains presented below share a single source sample, sequenced in a study of cytomegalovirus exposure and HLA in healthy donors (dated by TCRdb to 2016 to 2017). Library preparation was by the immunoSEQ multiplex PCR assay. For the multiplex PCR, a mixture combining 60 forward primers for TCR Vbeta segments and 13 reverse primers for TCR Jbeta segments was used. The table comes from immuneACCESS by way of TCRdb, which keeps in-frame sequences with V and J called. Part of the clones is missing from these tables; in studies checked, under half for an unresolved V gene and the rest for unknown reasons. The sample table contains 150,000 to 200,000 clones; only one count was recorded for around 76% of them. The ten largest clones represent roughly 2.1% of the sample. The sequencing sample was made of PBMCs. The receptors shown here come from a woman younger than 45 in good health and CMV-seropositive.

This clone was seen once. The chain carries TRBV7-6 and TRBJ2-7; 9 bases are a match to TRBD1. The V gene's germline CDR1 is SGHVS and CDR2 FNYEAQ. The CDR3 contains 17 residues. V was pared by 4 bases and J by 0 bases, with 10 bases of the junction left unmatched. In nucleotides, the CDR3 is TGTGCCAGCAGCTCCGGACCCTCACAGGGGGCCTCCTACGAGCAGTACTTC. Its translation is CASSSGPSQGASYEQYF. Full variable domain (rest looked up from reference TRBV7-6 and TRBJ2-7): GAGVSQSPRYKVTKRGQDVALRCDPISGHVSLYWYRQALGQGPEFLTYFNYEAQQDKSGLPNDRFSAERPEGSISTLTIQRTEQRDSAMYRCASSSGPSQGASYEQYFGPGTRLTVT.

This sequence joins TRBV6-6 and TRBJ1-2, with a weak D call TRBD1 (6 bases). This CDR3 has 13 residues. CDR1 and CDR2 from the germline V gene are MNHNY and SVGAGI (reference sequence). Trimming removed 2 bases at V and 7 bases at J, with 11 bases between. The CDR3 bases are TGTGCCAGCAGTTACGAAGGGGGTAGTGGCTACACCTTC. The encoded protein is CASSYEGGSGYTF.

The genes are TRBV4-3 and TRBJ1-2, with unresolved D. Looked up from germline, CDR1 is LGHNA and CDR2 is YSLEER. The CDR3 consists of 16 residues. V was shortened by 2 bases and J by 0 bases, with 13 bases between the two germline ends. The CDR3 DNA is TGCGCCAGCAGCCAAAGGTGGAGGGAAGCTAACTATGGCTACACCTTC. It codes for CASSQRWREANYGYTF.